This T cell receptor (beta chain) originates from a study of T cells expressing NK-cell markers. Across the study: The eight sequenced donors comprised seven who were HCMV-seropositive and one who was seronegative.

Worth noting for this clonotype: Its target is unknown.

What made the TCR beta cDNA was 5'RACE template switching with UMIs. TCRdb re-called the 5' RACE reads, yielding one record per CDR3 amino acid sequence without DNA. This repertoire includes about 140,000 distinct CDR3 sequences. Germline-derived CDR1 and CDR2 are MDHEN and SYDVKM. The CDR3 is made up of 12 amino acids. Overall study findings and caveats: In several donors, dominant clonotypes made up roughly 25-60.1% of CD3+CD56-NKG2C+ cells. As a fraction of CD8+ T cells, dominant NKG2C+ clonotypes reached about 1.0-8% in roughly 6 donors.

This chain links TRBV28 with TRBJ2-7. The TCR originated in a man younger than 30 in good health. The sample comprised blood T cells: a sorted CD56 or NKG2C T cell subset, CD4+ or CD8+ T cells, or bulk PBMC T cells (not recorded which). CDR3: CASGVSSYEQYF.